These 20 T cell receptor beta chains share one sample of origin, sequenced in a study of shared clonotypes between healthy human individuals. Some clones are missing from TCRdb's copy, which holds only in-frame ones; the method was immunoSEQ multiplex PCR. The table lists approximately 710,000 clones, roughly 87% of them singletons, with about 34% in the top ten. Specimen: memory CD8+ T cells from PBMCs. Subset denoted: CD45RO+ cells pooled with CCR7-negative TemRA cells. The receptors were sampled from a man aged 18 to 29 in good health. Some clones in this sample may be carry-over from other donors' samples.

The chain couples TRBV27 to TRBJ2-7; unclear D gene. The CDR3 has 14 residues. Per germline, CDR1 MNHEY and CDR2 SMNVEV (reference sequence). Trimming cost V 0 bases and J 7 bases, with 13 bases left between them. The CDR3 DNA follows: TGTGCCAGCAGTTTATCGTCGGGCCATAGGGAGCAGTACTTC. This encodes CASSLSSGHREQYF.

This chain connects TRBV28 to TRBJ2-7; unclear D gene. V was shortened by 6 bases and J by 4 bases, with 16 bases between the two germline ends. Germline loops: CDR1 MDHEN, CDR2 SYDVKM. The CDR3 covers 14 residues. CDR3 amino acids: CASSPGLTLYEQYF. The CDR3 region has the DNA TGTGCCAGCAGCCCCGGGCTTACACTTTACGAGCAGTACTTC.

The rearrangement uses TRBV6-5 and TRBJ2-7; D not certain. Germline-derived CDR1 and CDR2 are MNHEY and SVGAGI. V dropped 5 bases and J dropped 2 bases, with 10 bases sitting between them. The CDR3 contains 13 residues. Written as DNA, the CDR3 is TGTGCCAGCAGTGCAAAGATTACCTACGAGCAGTACTTC. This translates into CASSAKITYEQYF.

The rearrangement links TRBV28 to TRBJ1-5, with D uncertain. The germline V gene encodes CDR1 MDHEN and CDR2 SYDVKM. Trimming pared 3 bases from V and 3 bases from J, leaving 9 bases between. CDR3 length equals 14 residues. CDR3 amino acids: CASSFPGTNQPQHF. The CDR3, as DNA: TGTGCCAGCAGTTTTCCGGGCACCAATCAGCCCCAGCATTTT.

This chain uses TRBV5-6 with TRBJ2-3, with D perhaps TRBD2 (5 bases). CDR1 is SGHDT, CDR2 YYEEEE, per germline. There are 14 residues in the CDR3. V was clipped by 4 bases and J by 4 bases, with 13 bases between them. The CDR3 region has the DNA TGTGCCAGCAGCCACGGGGAGTTCGCAGATACGCAGTATTTT. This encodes CASSHGEFADTQYF.

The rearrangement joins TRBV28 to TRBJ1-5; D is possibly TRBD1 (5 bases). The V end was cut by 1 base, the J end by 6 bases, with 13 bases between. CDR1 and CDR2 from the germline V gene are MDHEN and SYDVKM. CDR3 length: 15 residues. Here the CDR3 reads CASSLYSRGAQPQHF. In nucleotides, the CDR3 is TGTGCCAGCAGTTTATATTCGCGGGGCGCTCAGCCCCAGCATTTT.

CDR3 protein: CASSEARAGRPQHF. For the CDR3, the DNA is TGTGCCAGCAGTGAAGCGAGGGCCGGGAGGCCCCAGCATTTT. The V gene is TRBV6-1, the J gene TRBJ1-5; D not certain. Trimming removed 0 bases at V and 9 bases at J, with 12 bases between. From germline, CDR1 is MNHNS and CDR2 SASEGT. The CDR3 has 14 residues.

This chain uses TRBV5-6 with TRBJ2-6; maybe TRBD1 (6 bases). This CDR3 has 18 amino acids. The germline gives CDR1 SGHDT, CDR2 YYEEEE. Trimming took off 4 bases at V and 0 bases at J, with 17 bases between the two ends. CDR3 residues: CASSVPRDTLSGANVLTF. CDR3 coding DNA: TGTGCCAGCAGCGTCCCCCGGGACACCCTCTCTGGGGCCAACGTCCTGACTTTC.

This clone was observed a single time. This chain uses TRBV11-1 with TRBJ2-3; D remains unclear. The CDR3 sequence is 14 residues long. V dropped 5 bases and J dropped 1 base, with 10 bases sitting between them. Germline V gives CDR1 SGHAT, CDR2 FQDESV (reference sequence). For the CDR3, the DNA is TGTGCCAGCAGCCGCTCTTGGGGCACAGATACGCAGTATTTT. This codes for CASSRSWGTDTQYF.

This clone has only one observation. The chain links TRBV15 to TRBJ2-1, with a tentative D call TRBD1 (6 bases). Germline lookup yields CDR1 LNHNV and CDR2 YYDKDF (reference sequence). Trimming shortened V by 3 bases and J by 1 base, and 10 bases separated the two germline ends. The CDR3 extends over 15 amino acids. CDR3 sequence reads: CATSSSRGSYNEQFF. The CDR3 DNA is TGTGCCACCAGCAGCAGTAGGGGGTCCTACAATGAGCAGTTCTTC.

The CDR3 here is CASSPTRKLTDTQYF. The CDR3 coding sequence is TGTGCCAGCAGTCCTACCCGCAAACTCACAGATACGCAGTATTTT. V and J are TRBV28 and TRBJ2-3; D is ambiguous. This CDR3 region has 15 residues. Germline V gives CDR1 MDHEN, CDR2 SYDVKM. Between the trimmed V and J ends, which lost 5 bases and 2 bases, there was a span of 14 bases.

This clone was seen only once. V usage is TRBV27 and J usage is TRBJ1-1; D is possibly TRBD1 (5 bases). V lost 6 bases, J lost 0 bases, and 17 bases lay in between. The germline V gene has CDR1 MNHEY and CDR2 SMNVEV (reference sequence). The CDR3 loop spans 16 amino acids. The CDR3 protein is CASSSGVGTMNTEAFF. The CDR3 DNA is TGTGCCAGCAGCTCGGGGGTGGGGACGATGAACACTGAAGCTTTCTTT.

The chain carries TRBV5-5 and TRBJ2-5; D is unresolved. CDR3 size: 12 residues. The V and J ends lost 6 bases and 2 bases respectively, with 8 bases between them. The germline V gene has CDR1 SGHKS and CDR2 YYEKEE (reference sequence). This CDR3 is CASNGEQETQYF. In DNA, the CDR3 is TGTGCCAGCAATGGCGAACAAGAGACCCAGTACTTC.

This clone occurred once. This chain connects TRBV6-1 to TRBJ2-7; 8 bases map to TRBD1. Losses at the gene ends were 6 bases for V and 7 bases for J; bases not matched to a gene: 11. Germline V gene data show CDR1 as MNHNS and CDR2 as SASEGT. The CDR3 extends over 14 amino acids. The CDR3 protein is CASSFLGQGREQYF. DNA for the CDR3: TGTGCCAGCAGCTTCTTAGGACAGGGTAGGGAGCAGTACTTC.

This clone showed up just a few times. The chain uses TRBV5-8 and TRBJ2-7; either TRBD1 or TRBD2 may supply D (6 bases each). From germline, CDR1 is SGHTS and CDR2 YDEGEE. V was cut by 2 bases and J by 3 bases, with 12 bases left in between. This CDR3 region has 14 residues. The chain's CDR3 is CASSLGGFSYEQYF. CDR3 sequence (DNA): TGTGCCAGCAGCTTAGGGGGGTTCAGCTACGAGCAGTACTTC.

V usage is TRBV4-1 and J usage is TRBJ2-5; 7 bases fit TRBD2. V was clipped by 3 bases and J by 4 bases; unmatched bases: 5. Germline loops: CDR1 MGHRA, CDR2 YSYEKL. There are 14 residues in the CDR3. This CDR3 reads CASSQHGRLETQYF. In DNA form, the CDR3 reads TGCGCCAGCAGCCAGCACGGGAGGTTAGAGACCCAGTACTTC.

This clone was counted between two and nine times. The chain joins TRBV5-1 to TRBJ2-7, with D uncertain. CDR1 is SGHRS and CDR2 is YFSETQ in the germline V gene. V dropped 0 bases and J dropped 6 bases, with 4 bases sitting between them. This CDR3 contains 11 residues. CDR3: CASSLGREQYF. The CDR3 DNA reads TGCGCCAGCAGCTTGGGCCGCGAGCAGTACTTC.

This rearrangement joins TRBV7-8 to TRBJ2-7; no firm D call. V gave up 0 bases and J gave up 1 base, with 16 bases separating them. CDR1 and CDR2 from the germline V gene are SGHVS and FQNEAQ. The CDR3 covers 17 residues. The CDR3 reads CASSLAELLTTSYEQYF. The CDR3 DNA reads TGTGCCAGCAGCTTAGCCGAATTATTGACAACGTCCTACGAGCAGTACTTC.

The CDR3 DNA sequence: TGCGCCAGCAGCCACACGGTACGGGGAGGCTCTGGAAACACCATATATTTT. Translated: CASSHTVRGGSGNTIYF. This rearrangement joins TRBV4-1 to TRBJ1-3; unclear D gene. The CDR3 runs 17 residues. V was pared by 3 bases and J by 0 bases, with 15 bases between. The germline gives CDR1 MGHRA, CDR2 YSYEKL.

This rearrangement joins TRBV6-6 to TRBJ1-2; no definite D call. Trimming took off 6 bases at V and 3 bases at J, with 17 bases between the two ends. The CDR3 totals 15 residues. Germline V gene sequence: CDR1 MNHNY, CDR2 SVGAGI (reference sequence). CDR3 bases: TGTGCCAGCAGCCCGCGGGCGGACGGACACTATGGCTACACCTTC. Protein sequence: CASSPRADGHYGYTF.